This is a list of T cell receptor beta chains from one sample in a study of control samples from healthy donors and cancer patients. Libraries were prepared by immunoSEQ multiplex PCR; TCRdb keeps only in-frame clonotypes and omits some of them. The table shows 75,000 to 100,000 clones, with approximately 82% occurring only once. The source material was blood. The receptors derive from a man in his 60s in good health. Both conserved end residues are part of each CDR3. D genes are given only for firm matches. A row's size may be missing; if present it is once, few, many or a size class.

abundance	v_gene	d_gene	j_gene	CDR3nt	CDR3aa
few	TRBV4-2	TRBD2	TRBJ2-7	TGTGCCAGCAGCCAAGATGGGACTACGGGAGAGCAGTACTTC	CASSQDGTTGEQYF
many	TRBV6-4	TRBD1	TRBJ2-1	TGTGCCAGCAGCGAGGCTGGGACAGGGGGATACAATGAGCAGTTCTTC	CASSEAGTGGYNEQFF
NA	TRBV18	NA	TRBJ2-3	TGTGCCAGCTCAGAAAGACTACCGGGTGGGACAGATACGCAGTATTTT	CASSERLPGGTDTQYF
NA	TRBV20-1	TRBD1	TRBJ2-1	TGCAGTGCTAGTAGGGAGGGACAGGGTTTTTTGGGCTCCTACAATGAGCAGTTCTTC	CSASREGQGFLGSYNEQFF
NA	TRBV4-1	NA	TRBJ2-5	TGCGCCAGCAGCCAAGAACAGCCTACCAAAGTTTGGAGGGGTCAAGAGACCCAGTACTTC	CASSQEQPTKVWRGQETQYF
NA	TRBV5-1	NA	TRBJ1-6	TGCGCCAGCAGCTTGGATGTTTCTGGTGTTAATTCACCCCTCCACTTT	CASSLDVSGVNSPLHF
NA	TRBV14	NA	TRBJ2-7	TGTGCCAGCAGCCAAGGGAGGGGGCGGATCCACGAGCAGTACTTC	CASSQGRGRIHEQYF
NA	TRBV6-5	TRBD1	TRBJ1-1	TGTGCCAGCAGTTACGGACCGACAGGGGCTTTCTTT	CASSYGPTGAFF
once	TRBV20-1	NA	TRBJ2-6	TGCAGTGCTAGTTTGGGGGGCTCTGGGGCCAACGTCCTGACTTTC	CSASLGGSGANVLTF
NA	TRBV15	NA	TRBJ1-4	TGTGCCACCAGCAGGGTACTAGGGGCGGTCGATGAAAAACTGTTTTTT	CATSRVLGAVDEKLFF
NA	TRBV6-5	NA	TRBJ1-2	TGTGCCAGCAGTAGGGCAGCCACTGAGGGCTACACCTTC	CASSRAATEGYTF
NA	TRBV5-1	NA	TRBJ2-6	TGCGCCAGCAGCTTGGTAGGGGCTGGGGCCAACGTCCTGACTTTC	CASSLVGAGANVLTF
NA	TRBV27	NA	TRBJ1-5	TGTGCCAGCAGTTTTGGGGGACATAGCAATCAGCCCCAGCATTTT	CASSFGGHSNQPQHF
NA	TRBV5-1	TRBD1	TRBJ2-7	TGCGCCAGCGTAGGACAGGGGTTGGGCGAGCAGTACTTC	CASVGQGLGEQYF
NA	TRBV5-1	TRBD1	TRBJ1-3	TGCGCCAGCAGCTCGACAGGGCGCTCTGGAAACACCATATATTTT	CASSSTGRSGNTIYF
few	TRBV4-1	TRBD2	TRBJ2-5	TGCGCCAGCAGCCAAGAAGGCCTTGGACTAGCGGGACAAGAGACCCAGTACTTC	CASSQEGLGLAGQETQYF
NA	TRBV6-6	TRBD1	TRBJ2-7	TGTGCCAGCAGTCCCTGGACAGGGCAGGAGCAGTACTTC	CASSPWTGQEQYF
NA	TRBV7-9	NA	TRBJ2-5	TGTGCCAGCAGCTTAGTGCTGGAGACCCAGTACTTC	CASSLVLETQYF
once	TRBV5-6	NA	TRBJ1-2	TGTGCCAGCAGCTCGCCGGGGCCCGACTATGGCTACACCTTC	CASSSPGPDYGYTF
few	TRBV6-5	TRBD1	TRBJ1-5	TGTGCCAGCAGCCCCCGACAGGGCGTTCAGCCCCAGCATTTT	CASSPRQGVQPQHF
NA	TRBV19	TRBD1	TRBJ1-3	TGTGCCAGTCGTACCACCGGGACAGGGAGTGGAAACACCATATATTTT	CASRTTGTGSGNTIYF
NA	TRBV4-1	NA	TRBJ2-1	TGCGCCAGCAGCCGAAGTGGGTACAATGAGCAGTTCTTC	CASSRSGYNEQFF
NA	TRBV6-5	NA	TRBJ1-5	TGTGCCAGCAGTTACTCGCGTGTCGTGCAGCCCCAGCATTTT	CASSYSRVVQPQHF
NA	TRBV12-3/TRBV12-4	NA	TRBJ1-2	TGTGCCAGCAGTTCAACCCCAGGGTCCGGCTACACCTTC	CASSSTPGSGYTF
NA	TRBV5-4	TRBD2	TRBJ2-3	TGTGCCAGCAGCTTCTCGGCGGGGGGGTTTGAAGATACGCAGTATTTT	CASSFSAGGFEDTQYF
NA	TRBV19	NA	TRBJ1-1	TGTGCCAGTAGTCTCGGGGGACACACTGAAGCTTTCTTT	CASSLGGHTEAFF
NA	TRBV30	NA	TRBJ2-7	TGTGCCCCACGGATGCCGGCCGGCTACGAGCAGTACTTC	CAPRMPAGYEQYF
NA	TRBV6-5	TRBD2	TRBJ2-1	TGTGCCAGCAGACCTAGCGGGGGGCCAGGCAATGAGCAGTTCTTC	CASRPSGGPGNEQFF
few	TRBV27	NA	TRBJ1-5	TGTGCCAGCAGCACCCGACCGGGCAATCAGCCCCAGCATTTT	CASSTRPGNQPQHF
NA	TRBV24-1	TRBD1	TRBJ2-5	TGTGCCACCAGTGACCCCGGGACAGCGAGGGAGACCCAGTACTTC	CATSDPGTARETQYF
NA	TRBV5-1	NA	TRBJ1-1	TGCGCCAGCAGCTTGCAAGATCAAACGCGAGCTTTCTTT	CASSLQDQTRAFF
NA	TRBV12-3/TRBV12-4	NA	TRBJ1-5	TGTGCCAGCAGTGACTCGGCTGCTCAGCCCCAGCATTTT	CASSDSAAQPQHF
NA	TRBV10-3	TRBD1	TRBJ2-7	TGTGCCATCAGGGATTTTGGGACAGGGGGCGAGCAGTACTTC	CAIRDFGTGGEQYF
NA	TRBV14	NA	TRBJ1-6	TGTGCCAGCAGCCAAGATTGGTCCAGGGACGGTTCACCCCTCCACTTT	CASSQDWSRDGSPLHF
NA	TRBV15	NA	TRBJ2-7	TGTGCCACCAGCAGTGACTCGTCGGGATTTTACGAGCAGTACTTC	CATSSDSSGFYEQYF
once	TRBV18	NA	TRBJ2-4	TGTGCCAGCTCACCATCCGGCAGGCTAGCCAAAAACATTCAGTACTTC	CASSPSGRLAKNIQYF
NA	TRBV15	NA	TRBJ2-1	TGTGCCACCAGCAGGGGTTTAACGCCGAGGGCCAATGAGCAGTTCTTC	CATSRGLTPRANEQFF
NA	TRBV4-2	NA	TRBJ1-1	TGTGCCAGCAGCGTTAACATCAACATTGAAGCTTTCTTT	CASSVNINIEAFF
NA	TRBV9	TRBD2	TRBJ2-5	TGTGCCAGCACCCTCGGCGGGGGCCAAGAGACCCAGTACTTC	CASTLGGGQETQYF
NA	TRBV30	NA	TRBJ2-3	TGTGCCTGGAGTGAGACACCCATCACAGATACGCAGTATTTT	CAWSETPITDTQYF
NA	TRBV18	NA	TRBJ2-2	TGTGCCAGCTCACCTAGGACGGAACCGAACACCGGGGAGCTGTTTTTT	CASSPRTEPNTGELFF
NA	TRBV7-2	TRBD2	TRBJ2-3	TGTGCCAGCAACGAATGGGCGGGAGGTCCAGATACGCAGTATTTT	CASNEWAGGPDTQYF
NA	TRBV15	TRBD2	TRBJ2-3	TGTGCCACCAGCAGAGCGGGGGGGTGGACAGATACGCAGTATTTT	CATSRAGGWTDTQYF
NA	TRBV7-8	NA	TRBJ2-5	TGTGCCAGCAGCCCATCGGGCGGTAGGGGGGGCGGCGAGACCCAGTACTTC	CASSPSGGRGGGETQYF
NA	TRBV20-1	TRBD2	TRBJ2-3	TGCAGTGCTAGTTCTCTAGCGGGAGTTGAGGAAGATACGCAGTATTTT	CSASSLAGVEEDTQYF
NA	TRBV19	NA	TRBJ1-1	TGTGCCAGTACCCCGGGGAGTTTGTTGAACACTGAAGCTTTCTTT	CASTPGSLLNTEAFF
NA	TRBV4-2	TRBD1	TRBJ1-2	TGTGCCAGCAGCCAAGATAGAGGGACAGTCTCCTTCTATGGCTACACCTTC	CASSQDRGTVSFYGYTF
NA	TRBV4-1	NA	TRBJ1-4	TGCGCCAGCAGCCGACAGATTAATGAAAAACTGTTTTTT	CASSRQINEKLFF
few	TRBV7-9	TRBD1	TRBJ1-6	TGTGCCAGCAGCTTAGGGGGACAGGGAATGGGTTCACCCCTCCACTTT	CASSLGGQGMGSPLHF
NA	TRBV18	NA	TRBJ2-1	TGTGCCAGCTCACCACCCCACATGGTAGGGGTGGTCTACAATGAGCAGTTCTTC	CASSPPHMVGVVYNEQFF
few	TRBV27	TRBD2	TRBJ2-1	TGTGCCAGCAGGGGGACTATCTCTAGCAATGAGCAGTTCTTC	CASRGTISSNEQFF
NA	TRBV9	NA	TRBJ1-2	TGTGCCAGCAGCGTAGCTTGGTCCTATGGCTACACCTTC	CASSVAWSYGYTF
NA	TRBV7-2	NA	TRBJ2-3	TGTGCCAGCAGCTTCTGGGGGATTAGCACAGATACGCAGTATTTT	CASSFWGISTDTQYF
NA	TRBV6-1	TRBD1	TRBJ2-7	TGTGCCAGCAGTGGGGCCGGAGGACAGGGGCTATTGAGCTCCTACGAGCAGTACTTC	CASSGAGGQGLLSSYEQYF
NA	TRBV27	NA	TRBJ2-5	TGTGCCAGCAGTTTGGCATACCAAGAGACCCAGTACTTC	CASSLAYQETQYF
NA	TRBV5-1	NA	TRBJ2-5	TGCGCCAGCAGCTTGGACAGTGTGGGGACCCAGTACTTC	CASSLDSVGTQYF
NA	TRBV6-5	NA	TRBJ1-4	TGTGCCAGCAGAACACAGCCCAAGGATGAAAAACTGTTTTTT	CASRTQPKDEKLFF